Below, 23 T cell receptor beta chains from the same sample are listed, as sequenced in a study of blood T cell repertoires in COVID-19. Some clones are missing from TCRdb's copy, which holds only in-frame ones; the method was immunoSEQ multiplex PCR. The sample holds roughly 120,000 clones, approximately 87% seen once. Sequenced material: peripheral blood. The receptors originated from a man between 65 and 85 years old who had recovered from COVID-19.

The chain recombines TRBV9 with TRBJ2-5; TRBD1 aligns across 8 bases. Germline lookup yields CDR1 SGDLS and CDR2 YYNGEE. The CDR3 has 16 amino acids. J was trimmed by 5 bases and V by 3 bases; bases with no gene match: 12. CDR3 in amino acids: CASSAVSGQGGETQYF. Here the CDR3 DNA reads TGTGCCAGCAGCGCCGTATCCGGACAGGGTGGGGAGACCCAGTACTTC.

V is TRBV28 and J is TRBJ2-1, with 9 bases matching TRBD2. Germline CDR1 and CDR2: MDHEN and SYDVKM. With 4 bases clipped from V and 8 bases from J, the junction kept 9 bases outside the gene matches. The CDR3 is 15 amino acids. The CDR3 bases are TGTGCCAGCAGTTCCGGAGGTAGCGGGAGCCATGAGCAGTTCTTC. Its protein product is CASSSGGSGSHEQFF.

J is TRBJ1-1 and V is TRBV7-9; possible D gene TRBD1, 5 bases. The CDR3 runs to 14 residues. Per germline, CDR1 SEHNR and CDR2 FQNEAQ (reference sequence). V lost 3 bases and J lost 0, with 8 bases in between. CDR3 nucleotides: TGTGCCAGCAGCTTGACAGCGTTGAACACTGAAGCTTTCTTT. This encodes CASSLTALNTEAFF.

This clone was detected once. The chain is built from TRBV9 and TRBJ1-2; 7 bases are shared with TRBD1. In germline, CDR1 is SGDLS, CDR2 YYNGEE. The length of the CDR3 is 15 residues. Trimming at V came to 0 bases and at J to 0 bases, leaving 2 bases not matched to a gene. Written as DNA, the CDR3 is TGTGCCAGCAGCGTAGGTCAGGGGGCTAACTATGGCTACACCTTC. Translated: CASSVGQGANYGYTF.

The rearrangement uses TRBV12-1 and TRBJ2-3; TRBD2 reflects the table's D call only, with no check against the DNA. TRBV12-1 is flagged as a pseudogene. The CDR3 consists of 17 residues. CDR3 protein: CASSPPPGLAVTDTQYF. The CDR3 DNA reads TGTGCCAGCAGCCCGCCCCCAGGACTGGCTGTCACAGATACGCAGTATTTT.

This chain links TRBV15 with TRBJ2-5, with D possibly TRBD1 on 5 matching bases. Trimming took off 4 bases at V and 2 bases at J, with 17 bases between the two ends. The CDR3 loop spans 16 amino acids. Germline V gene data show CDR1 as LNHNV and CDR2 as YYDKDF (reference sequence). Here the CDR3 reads CATSKPLRAGQETQYF. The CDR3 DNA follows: TGTGCCACCAGCAAACCCCTCAGGGCAGGGCAAGAGACCCAGTACTTC.

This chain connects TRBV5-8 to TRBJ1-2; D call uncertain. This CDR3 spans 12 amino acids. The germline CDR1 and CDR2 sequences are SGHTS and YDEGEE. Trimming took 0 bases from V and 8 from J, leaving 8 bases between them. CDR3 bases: TGTGCCAGCAGCTTGGCGGTTTTGGGCTACACCTTC. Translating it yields CASSLAVLGYTF.

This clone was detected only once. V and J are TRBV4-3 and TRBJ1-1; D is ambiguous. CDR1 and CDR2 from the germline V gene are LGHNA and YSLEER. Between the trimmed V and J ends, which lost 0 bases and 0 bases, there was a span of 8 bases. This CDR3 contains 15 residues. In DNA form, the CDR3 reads TGCGCCAGCAGCCAAGAAGGGAGTATGAACACTGAAGCTTTCTTT. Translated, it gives CASSQEGSMNTEAFF.

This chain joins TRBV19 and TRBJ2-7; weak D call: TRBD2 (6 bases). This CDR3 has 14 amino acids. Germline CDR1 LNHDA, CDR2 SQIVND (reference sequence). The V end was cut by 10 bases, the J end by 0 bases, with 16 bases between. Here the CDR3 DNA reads TGTGCCACTATGGACTACTCCAACTCCTACGAGCAGTACTTC. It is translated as CATMDYSNSYEQYF.

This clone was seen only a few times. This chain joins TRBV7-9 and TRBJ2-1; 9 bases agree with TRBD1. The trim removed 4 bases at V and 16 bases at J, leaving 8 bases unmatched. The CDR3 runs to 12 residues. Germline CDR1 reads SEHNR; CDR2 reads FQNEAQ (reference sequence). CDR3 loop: CASSSSGTGLFF. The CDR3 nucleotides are TGTGCCAGCAGCTCATCCGGGACAGGGCTTTTCTTC. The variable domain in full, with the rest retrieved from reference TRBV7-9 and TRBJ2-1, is DTGVSQNPRHKITKRGQNVTFRCDPISEHNRLYWYRQTLGQGPEFLTYFQNEAQLEKSRLLSDRFSAERPKGSFSTLEIQRTEQGDSAMYLCASSSSGTGLFFGPGTRLTVL.

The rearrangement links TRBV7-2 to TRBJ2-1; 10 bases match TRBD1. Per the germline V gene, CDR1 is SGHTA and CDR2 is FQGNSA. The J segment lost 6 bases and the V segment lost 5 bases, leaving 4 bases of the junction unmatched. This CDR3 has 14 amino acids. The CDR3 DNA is TGTGCCAGCAGCCCCGACAGGGGGCGCAATGAGCAGTTCTTC. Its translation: CASSPDRGRNEQFF.

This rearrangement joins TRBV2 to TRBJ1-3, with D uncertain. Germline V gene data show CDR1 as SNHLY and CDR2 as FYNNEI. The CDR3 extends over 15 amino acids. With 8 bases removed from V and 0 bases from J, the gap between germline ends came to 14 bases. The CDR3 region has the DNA TGTGCCAGCTCCGATCGCTACGCCTCTGGAAACACCATATATTTT. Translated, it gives CASSDRYASGNTIYF.

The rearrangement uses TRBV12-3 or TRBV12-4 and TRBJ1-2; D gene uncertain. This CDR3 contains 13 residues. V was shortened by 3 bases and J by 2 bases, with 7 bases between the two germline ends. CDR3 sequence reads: CASSLSGNYGYTF. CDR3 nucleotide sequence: TGTGCCAGCAGTTTGAGCGGAAACTATGGCTACACCTTC.

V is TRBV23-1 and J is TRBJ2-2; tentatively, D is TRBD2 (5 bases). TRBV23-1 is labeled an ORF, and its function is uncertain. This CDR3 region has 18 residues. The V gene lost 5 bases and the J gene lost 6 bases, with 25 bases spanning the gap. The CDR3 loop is CASSSLLKRAHGAGELFF. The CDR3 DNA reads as TGCGCCAGCAGTTCCTTACTGAAGAGGGCCCACGGCGCCGGGGAGCTGTTTTTT.

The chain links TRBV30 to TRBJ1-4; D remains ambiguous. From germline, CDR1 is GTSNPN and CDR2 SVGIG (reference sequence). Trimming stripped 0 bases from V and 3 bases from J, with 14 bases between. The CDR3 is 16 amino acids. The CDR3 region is CAWSVRGFKANEKLFF. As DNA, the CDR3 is TGTGCCTGGAGTGTACGAGGGTTTAAGGCTAATGAAAAACTGTTTTTT.

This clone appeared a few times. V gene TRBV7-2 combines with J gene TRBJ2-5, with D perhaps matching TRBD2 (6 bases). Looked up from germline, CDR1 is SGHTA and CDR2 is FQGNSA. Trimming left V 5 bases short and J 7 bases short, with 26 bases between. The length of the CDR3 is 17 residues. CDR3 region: CASSRQAAGFNGGTQYF. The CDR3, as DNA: TGTGCCAGCAGCCGGCAGGCGGCAGGCTTTAACGGGGGGACCCAGTACTTC.

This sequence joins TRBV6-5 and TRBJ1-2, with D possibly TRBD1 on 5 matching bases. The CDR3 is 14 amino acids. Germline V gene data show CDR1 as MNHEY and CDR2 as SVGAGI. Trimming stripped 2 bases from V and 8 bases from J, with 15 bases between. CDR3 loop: CASSYGGSAGGYTF. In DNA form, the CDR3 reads TGTGCCAGCAGTTACGGTGGTTCTGCAGGGGGCTACACCTTC.

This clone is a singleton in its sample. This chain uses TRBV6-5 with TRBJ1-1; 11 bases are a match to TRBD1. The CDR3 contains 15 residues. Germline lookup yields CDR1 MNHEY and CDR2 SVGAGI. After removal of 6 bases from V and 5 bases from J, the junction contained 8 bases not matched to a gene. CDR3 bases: TGTGCCAGCAGAAAAGCAGGACAGGGGGCGACTGAAGCTTTCTTT. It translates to CASRKAGQGATEAFF.

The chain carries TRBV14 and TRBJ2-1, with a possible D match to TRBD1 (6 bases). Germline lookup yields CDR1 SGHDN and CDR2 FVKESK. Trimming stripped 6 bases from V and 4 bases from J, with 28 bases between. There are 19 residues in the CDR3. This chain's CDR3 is CASRSEKLNREGTYNEQFF. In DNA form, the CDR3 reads TGTGCCAGCAGATCCGAGAAATTAAACAGGGAAGGAACGTACAATGAGCAGTTCTTC.

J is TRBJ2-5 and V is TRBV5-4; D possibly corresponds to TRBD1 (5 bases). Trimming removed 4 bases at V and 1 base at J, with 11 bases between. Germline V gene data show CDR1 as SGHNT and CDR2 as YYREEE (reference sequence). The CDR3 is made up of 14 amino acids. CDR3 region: CASSLRQLQETQYF. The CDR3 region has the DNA TGTGCCAGCAGCCTCCGACAGCTCCAAGAGACCCAGTACTTC.

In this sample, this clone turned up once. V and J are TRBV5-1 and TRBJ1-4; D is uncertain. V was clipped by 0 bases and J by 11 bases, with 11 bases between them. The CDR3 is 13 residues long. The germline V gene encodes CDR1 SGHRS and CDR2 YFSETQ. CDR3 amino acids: CASSLVPGEKLFF. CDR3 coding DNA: TGCGCCAGCAGCTTGGTGCCGGGTGAGAAACTGTTTTTT.

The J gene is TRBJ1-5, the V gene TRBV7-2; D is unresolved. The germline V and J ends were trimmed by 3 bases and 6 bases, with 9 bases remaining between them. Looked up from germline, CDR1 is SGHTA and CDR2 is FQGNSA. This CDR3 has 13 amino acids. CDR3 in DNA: TGTGCCAGCAGCTTCCTAAACGGTCAGCCCCAGCATTTT. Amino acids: CASSFLNGQPQHF.

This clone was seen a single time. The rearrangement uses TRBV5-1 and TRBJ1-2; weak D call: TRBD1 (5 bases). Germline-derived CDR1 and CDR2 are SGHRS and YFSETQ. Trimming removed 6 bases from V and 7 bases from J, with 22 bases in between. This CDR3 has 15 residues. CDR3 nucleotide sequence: TGCGCCAGCAAGCCCCAGGGAAACATCCGACTTGGCTACACCTTC. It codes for CASKPQGNIRLGYTF.